This T cell receptor beta chain was identified in a study of monozygotic twins with inflammatory bowel disease. A word on this clonotype: Antigen specificity is unknown.

The length of the CDR3 is 15 residues. Looked up from germline, CDR1 is SGHRS and CDR2 is YFSETQ. Overall study results and limits: Versus healthy twins, IBD patients showed fewer clonotypes shared with others, especially with disease activity.

TCRdb reanalyzed the 5' RACE reads and collapses them to one entry per CDR3 protein, without DNA. The sample spans over 150,000 distinct CDR3 sequences; the ten largest clones claim roughly 2.3%. The sequence came from a human donor with ulcerative colitis or Crohn's disease, or a healthy co-twin of an affected twin (not recorded which). The sequenced material came from blood. This sequence joins TRBV5-1 and TRBJ2-3; TCRdb names TRBD2, which stays unverified in the absence of DNA. The CDR3 loop reads CASSLERRGKVTQYF.